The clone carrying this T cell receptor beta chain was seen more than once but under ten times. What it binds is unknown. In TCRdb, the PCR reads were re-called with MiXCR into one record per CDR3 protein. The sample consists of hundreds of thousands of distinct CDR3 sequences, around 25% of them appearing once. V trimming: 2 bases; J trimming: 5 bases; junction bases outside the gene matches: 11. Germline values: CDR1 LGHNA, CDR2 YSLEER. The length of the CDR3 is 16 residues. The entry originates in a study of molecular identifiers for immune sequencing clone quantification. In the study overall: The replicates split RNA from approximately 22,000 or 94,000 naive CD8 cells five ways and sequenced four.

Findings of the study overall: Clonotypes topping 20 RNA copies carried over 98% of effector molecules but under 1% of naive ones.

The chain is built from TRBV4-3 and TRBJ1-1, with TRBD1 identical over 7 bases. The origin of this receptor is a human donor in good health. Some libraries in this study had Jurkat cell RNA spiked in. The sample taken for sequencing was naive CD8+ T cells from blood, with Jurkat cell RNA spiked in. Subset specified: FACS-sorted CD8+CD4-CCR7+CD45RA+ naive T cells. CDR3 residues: CASSQNPQGVGTEAFF. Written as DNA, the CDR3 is TGCGCCAGCAGCCAAAATCCCCAGGGGGTGGGTACTGAAGCTTTCTTT.